Below are 26 T cell receptor beta chains sequenced from a single sample in a study of T cells in women clearing cervical HPV infection. Clones were read by immunoSEQ multiplex PCR, and TCRdb kept only the in-frame ones, dropping some. With some 16,000 clones in the sample, the ten largest clones hold over 9.5%. The sequencing input was blood buffy coat. The receptors here all came from a woman between 18 and 75 years old with a cervical HPV16 infection that either progressed to CIN3+ or cleared (not recorded which).

Concerning this clone itself: Read coverage stops 3 residues before the CDR3 terminus; the germline J gene supplies the remainder. The chain couples TRBV28 to TRBJ1-6; D may be TRBD1 (6 bases). The CDR3 length is 16 residues. Germline V lookup: CDR1 MDHEN, CDR2 SYDVKM. Trimming cost V 5 bases and J 10 bases, with 21 bases left between them. CDR3 in amino acids: CASSTGTPRAGSPLHF. Incomplete CDR3 DNA: TGTGCCAGCAGTACCGGGACACCGAGAGCAGGCTCACCC.

Comment on this clone: At one end the junction does not follow the germline gene, possibly because of a read error. The observed sequence ends 3 residues before the CDR3 terminus, with the missing tail filled in from the germline J gene. Other DNA sequences from this sample encode an identical CDR3 as well. This chain joins TRBV18 and TRBJ1-3; D is ambiguous. Germline V CDR1 and CDR2: KGHSH, LQKENI. This CDR3 has 14 amino acids. The CDR3 protein is CASSPDTSGNTIYF. The sequenced CDR3 bases are TGTGCCAGCTCTCCCGACACCTCTGGAAACACA.

Points on this clone: The CDR3 end is not reached by the read, which stops 3 residues before it; the germline J gene fills it in. The rearrangement links TRBV19 to TRBJ1-6, with D uncertain. CDR3 size: 14 residues. V dropped 7 bases and J dropped 5 bases, with 12 bases sitting between them. CDR1 and CDR2 (germline): LNHDA, SQIVND (reference sequence). CDR3 bases read: TGTGCCAGTAAGCGGGCTGCTGATAATTCACCC. Translating it yields CASKRAADNSP. The whole CDR3 protein reads CASKRAADNSPLHF.

CDR3 sequence: CASSGQGGGYTF. Partial CDR3 DNA: TGTGCCAGCAGTGGACAGGGGGGTGGC. V usage is TRBV2 and J usage is TRBJ1-2; TRBD1 agrees at 9 bases. Coverage ceases 3 residues before the CDR3 finishes, and the germline J gene fills in the end. Trimming cost V 4 bases and J 7 bases; bases outside gene matches: 1. This CDR3 is 12 amino acids long. From germline, CDR1 is SNHLY and CDR2 FYNNEI.

Of note for this clone: The read halts 3 residues ahead of the CDR3 end, with the missing end drawn from the germline J gene. The chain has TRBV13 and TRBJ2-7; tentative D call: TRBD2 (5 bases). The CDR3 loop spans 13 amino acids. Germline CDR1 reads PRHDT; CDR2 reads FYEKMQ (reference sequence). V was trimmed by 0 bases and J by 3 bases, leaving 6 bases between them. The CDR3 sequence is CASSLGRGYEQYF. Partial CDR3 DNA: TGTGCCAGCAGCTTAGGTCGGGGCTACGAG.

As concerns this clone: The read falls 3 residues short of the CDR3 end, and the missing part is taken from the germline J gene. The chain joins TRBV27 to TRBJ2-2; TRBD1 matches 7 bases. Germline CDR1 is MNHEY and CDR2 is SMNVEV (reference sequence). CDR3 length: 13 residues. Germline trimming cut 5 bases from V and 7 bases from J; bases unmatched to any gene: 4. CDR3 amino acids: CASSGTGVGELFF. The sequenced part of the CDR3 DNA is TGTGCCAGCAGTGGCACAGGGGTCGGGGAG.

A note on this clone: The CDR3 end is not reached by the read, which stops 3 residues before it; the germline J gene fills it in. This chain joins TRBV19 and TRBJ1-1, with 10 bases that match TRBD1. Germline assignment: CDR1 LNHDA and CDR2 SQIVND (reference sequence). There are 13 residues in the CDR3. The ends lost 8 bases at V and 5 bases at J; junction bases unmatched: 5. CDR3 DNA (partial): TGTGCCAGTGTCCCGGGACAGGGGACTGAA. Translated: CASVPGQGTE. The full-length CDR3 reads as CASVPGQGTEAFF. Together with reference TRBV19 and TRBJ1-1, the CDR3 gives the full variable domain: DGGITQSPKYLFRKEGQNVTLSCEQNLNHDAMYWYRQDPGQGLRLIYYSQIVNDFQKGDIAEGYSVSREKKESFPLTVTSAQKNPTAFYLCASVPGQGTEAFFGQGTRLTVV.

To note about this clone: The read ends 3 residues early relative to the CDR3; the germline J gene fills the gap. The V and J genes are TRBV18 and TRBJ2-3, with D perhaps matching TRBD1 (5 bases). The length of the CDR3 is 16 residues. Germline-derived CDR1 and CDR2 are KGHSH and LQKENI. This chain's CDR3 is CASSPRQIHSNQPQYF. The sequenced CDR3 bases are TGTGCCAGCTCTCCAAGACAGATTCATAGCAATCAGCCG.

As concerns this clone: The sequenced fragment ends 3 residues before the CDR3 boundary, so the rest is inferred from the germline J gene. This chain connects TRBV19 to TRBJ2-1, with TRBD2 identical over 7 bases. The CDR3 contains 14 residues. Germline CDR1 is LNHDA and CDR2 is SQIVND (reference sequence). The trim removed 7 bases at V and 0 bases at J, leaving 3 bases unmatched. The covered CDR3 bases are TGTGCCAGTACCTGGACTAGCTCCTACAATGAG. Protein sequence: CASTWTSSYNE. The full-length CDR3 reads as CASTWTSSYNEQFF.

For this clone: The sequence runs out 3 residues before the end of the CDR3; the remainder is reconstructed from the germline J gene. The chain carries TRBV19 and TRBJ2-2; TRBD2 agrees at 7 bases. From germline, CDR1 is LNHDA and CDR2 SQIVND (reference sequence). The CDR3 runs 15 residues. The CDR3 DNA, read in part, is TGTGCCAGTAGTGCCCACTCGGGGGGTAATGAAAAG. Protein product: CASSAHSGGNEK. From start to end, the CDR3 is CASSAHSGGNEKLFF.

Comment on this clone: The read is 3 residues too short to cover the CDR3 end, so that end is filled in from the germline J gene. The chain has TRBV27 and TRBJ2-5, with a weak D call TRBD1 (5 bases). V was trimmed by 5 bases and J by 5 bases, leaving 12 bases between them. Germline values: CDR1 MNHEY, CDR2 SMNVEV (reference sequence). There are 13 residues in the CDR3. Incomplete CDR3 DNA: TGTGCCAGCAGTCTTCAGGGTAGGGAGACC. This translates into CASSLQGRET. The whole CDR3 sequence reads CASSLQGRETQYF.

Comment on this clone: The read ends 3 residues shy of where the CDR3 ends; the end is completed using the germline J gene. The rearrangement joins TRBV18 to TRBJ1-2; D is ambiguous. Trimming left V 3 bases short and J 1 base short, with 9 bases between. The CDR3 runs to 14 residues. Germline CDR1 KGHSH, CDR2 LQKENI. The CDR3 sequence is CASSPAANNYGYTF. Partial CDR3 DNA: TGTGCCAGCTCACCTGCGGCGAATAACTATGGC. Full variable domain (rest looked up from reference TRBV18 and TRBJ1-2): NAGVMQNPRHLVRRRGQEARLRCSPMKGHSHVYWYRQLPEEGLKFMVYLQKENIIDESGMPKERFSAEFPKEGPSILRIQQVVRGDSAAYFCASSPAANNYGYTFGSGTRLTVV.

Comments on this clone: The read stops 3 residues short of the end of the CDR3; the missing end is completed from the germline J gene. The J gene is TRBJ1-2, the V gene TRBV6-2 or TRBV6-3, with D possibly TRBD1 on 5 matching bases. The V end was cut by 2 bases, the J end by 4 bases, with 8 bases between. This CDR3 spans 13 amino acids. Germline CDR1 reads MNHEY; CDR2 reads SVGEGT. The DNA read from the CDR3 is TGTGCCAGCAGTTACGAGACAGCCTATGGC. It specifies CASSYETAYG. In full, the CDR3 is CASSYETAYGYTF.

Of note for this clone: The sequenced fragment ends 3 residues before the CDR3 boundary, so the rest is inferred from the germline J gene. The rearrangement uses TRBV19 and TRBJ1-2; 7 bases are a match to TRBD1. The length of the CDR3 is 17 residues. Looked up from germline, CDR1 is LNHDA and CDR2 is SQIVND (reference sequence). CDR3 protein: CASSPLERDEGAYDYTF. CDR3 bases read: TGTGCCAGTAGCCCACTAGAGAGGGATGAGGGGGCCTACGAC.

Concerning this clone itself: The read halts 3 residues ahead of the CDR3 end, with the missing end drawn from the germline J gene. The chain employs TRBV20-1 and TRBJ2-5; perhaps TRBD2 as D (7 bases). The V gene's germline CDR1 is DFQATT and CDR2 SNEGSKA (reference sequence). The CDR3 runs 14 residues. Deletions cut 5 bases from V and 7 bases from J, with 20 bases between. The DNA read from the CDR3 is TGCAGTGCTGAGAGACTAGCCAAAGGGGGGACC. Translation: CSAERLAKGGT. The full CDR3 sequence reads CSAERLAKGGTQYF.

For this clone: Read data end 3 residues before the CDR3 end; the end is taken from the germline J gene. The chain links TRBV29-1 to TRBJ2-1; tentative D call: TRBD2 (5 bases). The CDR3 consists of 17 residues. Germline-derived CDR1 and CDR2 are SQVTM and ANQGSEA. V dropped 3 bases and J dropped 7 bases, with 25 bases sitting between them. CDR3 DNA, as far as it was read: TGCAGCGTTGAGTTTGTGGTCGGGGATGTACTGTGGAATGAG. It is translated as CSVEFVVGDVLWNE. The entire CDR3 protein is CSVEFVVGDVLWNEQFF.

In regard to this clone: The DNA ends 3 residues before the CDR3 does, and the rest of the CDR3 is filled in from the germline J gene. The chain uses TRBV7-6 and TRBJ1-1; no clear D. V lost 2 bases and J 0 bases, leaving 4 bases between the germline ends. Germline V lookup: CDR1 SGHVS, CDR2 FNYEAQ. The CDR3 has 13 residues. The CDR3 sequence: CASSLSMNTEAFF. Partial CDR3 DNA: TGTGCCAGCAGCTTAAGCATGAACACTGAA.

Notes on this clone: The sequence runs out 3 residues before the end of the CDR3; the remainder is reconstructed from the germline J gene. The V call is TRBV2, the J call TRBJ1-5, with D possibly being TRBD1 (5 bases). The CDR3 is 14 amino acids. Germline V gene data show CDR1 as SNHLY and CDR2 as FYNNEI. The V end lost 8 bases, the J end lost 3 bases, and 14 bases lay between the germline ends. Here the CDR3 reads CASAIGGNNQPQHF. CDR3 DNA (partial): TGTGCCAGCGCTATTGGGGGGAACAATCAGCCC.

For this clone: The read finishes 3 residues shy of the CDR3 end, and the germline J gene is used to complete it. V usage is TRBV19 and J usage is TRBJ2-4; 10 bases line up with TRBD1. This CDR3 comprises 14 residues. Germline CDR1 and CDR2: LNHDA and SQIVND (reference sequence). The CDR3 region is CASSLGTGVDGQYF. The CDR3 DNA, read in part, is TGTGCCAGTAGTCTTGGGACAGGGGTGGATGGT.

A note on this clone: At one boundary the junction diverges from the germline segment, which might be a read error. The sequenced fragment ends 3 residues before the CDR3 boundary, so the rest is inferred from the germline J gene. The rearrangement joins TRBV4-2 to TRBJ1-4; unclear D gene. The CDR3 spans 13 residues. Germline values: CDR1 LGHNA, CDR2 YNFKEQ. CDR3 residues: CASSQVRDEKLFF. CDR3 bases read: TGCGCCAGCAGCCAAGTTAGGGATGAAAAA.

Remarks on this clone: The read comes to an end 3 residues before the CDR3 does, leaving the germline J gene to fill in the end. The J gene is TRBJ1-2, the V gene TRBV6-2 or TRBV6-3; D may be TRBD1 (6 bases). Trimming removed 6 bases from V and 7 bases from J, with 15 bases in between. The CDR3 has 13 amino acids. Germline CDR1 MNHEY, CDR2 SVGEGT. Incomplete CDR3 DNA: TGTGCCAGCAGGTATACAGGGTTTGGTGGC. It specifies CASRYTGFGG. The CDR3, in full, reads CASRYTGFGGYTF.

Worth noting for this clone: The CDR3 goes on 3 residues after the read ends, and that part is filled in from the germline J gene. The chain uses TRBV29-1 and TRBJ1-1; 7 bases agree with TRBD1. V gave up 7 bases and J gave up 0 bases; unmatched junction bases: 5. CDR1 is SQVTM and CDR2 is ANQGSEA in the germline V gene. This CDR3 contains 13 residues. CDR3 DNA (partial): TGCAGCGCTTGGGGACAGCTGAACACTGAA. Protein: CSAWGQLNTE. In full, the CDR3 is CSAWGQLNTEAFF.

Of note for this clone: The read falls 3 residues short of the CDR3 end, and the missing part is taken from the germline J gene. The chain joins TRBV5-1 to TRBJ1-2, with 10 bases that match TRBD1. The CDR3 spans 14 residues. CDR1 is SGHRS, CDR2 YFSETQ, per germline. J gave up 6 bases and V 4 bases, and 6 bases lay outside the gene matches. Incomplete CDR3 DNA: TGCGCCAGCAGCCCCGGGACAGGGGAGGATGGC. Its protein is CASSPGTGEDG. The full-length CDR3 reads as CASSPGTGEDGYTF.

Details on this clone: The missing CDR3 end, 3 residues past where the read stops, is filled in from the germline J gene. The chain carries TRBV6-1 and TRBJ1-3; D is unresolved. Germline V CDR1 and CDR2: MNHNS, SASEGT. The CDR3 totals 16 residues. With 2 bases removed from V and 3 bases from J, the gap between germline ends came to 14 bases. Partial CDR3 DNA: TGTGCCAGCAGTGAACCAGGCCGGGGAGGTGGAAACACC. It yields the protein CASSEPGRGGGNT. The full-length CDR3 reads as CASSEPGRGGGNTIYF.

Worth noting for this clone: From the germline J gene comes the end of the CDR3, since the read stops 3 residues before it. The rearrangement joins TRBV14 to TRBJ1-2; D gene unclear. This CDR3 contains 12 residues. With 3 bases removed from V and 6 bases from J, the gap between germline ends came to 8 bases. The germline V gene encodes CDR1 SGHDN and CDR2 FVKESK. CDR3 protein: CASSHTVHGYTF. The part of the CDR3 DNA that was read is TGTGCCAGCAGCCACACGGTACATGGC.

In regard to this clone: The read comes to an end 3 residues before the CDR3 does, leaving the germline J gene to fill in the end. This sequence joins TRBV7-3 and TRBJ2-3; 7 bases line up with TRBD1. From germline, CDR1 is SGHTA and CDR2 FQGTGA. The V segment lost 3 bases and the J segment 3 bases; nucleotides outside the gene matches: 3. CDR3 length: 14 residues. The sequenced CDR3 bases are TGTGCCAGCAGCTTTACAGGGGCTACAGATACG. It is translated as CASSFTGATDT. The entire CDR3 sequence reads CASSFTGATDTQYF.